This T cell receptor (beta chain) came from a study of CD8 T cells in Susac syndrome. Reverse transcription of about 0.5 to 1 ug RNA was carried out with random hexamers. An immunoSEQ multiplex PCR amplified TCR beta CDR3 over 54 Vbeta and 13 Jbeta. TCRdb re-derived calls from the immunoSEQ multiplex PCR reads in MiXCR, one entry per CDR3 protein. The top ten clones hold approximately 0.12% of a sample with over 350,000 distinct CDR3 sequences, 75% to 90% of them seen once. The CDR3 length is 15 residues. General study points: As acknowledged by the study, its TCR sequencing and HLA analysis included a relatively small number of individuals.

Sequencing targeted TCR beta in blood CD8+ and CD4+ T cells. Comment on this clonotype: Its antigen is not identified.

This rearrangement joins TRBV21-1 to TRBJ2-2; the table's D call TRBD2 went unverified against the DNA. TRBV21-1 is a documented pseudogene. The sequencing sample was made of CD8+ T cells from PBMCs. The clonotype originates from a human donor with multiple sclerosis. CDR3 loop: CASNRLAGGTGELFF. The CDR3 coding sequence is TGTGCCAGCAATCGACTAGCGGGAGGGACCGGGGAGCTGTTTTTT.